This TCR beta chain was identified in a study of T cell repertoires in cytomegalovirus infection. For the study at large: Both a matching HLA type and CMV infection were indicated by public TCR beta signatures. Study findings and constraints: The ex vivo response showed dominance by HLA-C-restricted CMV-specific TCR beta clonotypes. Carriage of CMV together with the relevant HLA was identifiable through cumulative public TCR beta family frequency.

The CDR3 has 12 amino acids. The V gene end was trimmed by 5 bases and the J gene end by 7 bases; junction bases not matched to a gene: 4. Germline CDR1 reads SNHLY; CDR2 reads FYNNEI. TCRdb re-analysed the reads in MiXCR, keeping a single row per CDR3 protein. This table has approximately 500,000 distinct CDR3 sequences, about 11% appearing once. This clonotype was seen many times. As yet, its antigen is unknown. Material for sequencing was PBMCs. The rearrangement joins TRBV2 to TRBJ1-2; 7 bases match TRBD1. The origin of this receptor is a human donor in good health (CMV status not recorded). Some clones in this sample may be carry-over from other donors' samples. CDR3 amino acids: CASSTTGSGYTF. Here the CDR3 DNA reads TGTGCCAGCAGTACGACAGGGTCTGGCTACACCTTC.